Below, 8 T cell receptor beta chains from the same sample are listed, as sequenced in a study of tumor-infiltrating lymphocytes in primary liver carcinoma. Unsorted bulk tissue (roughly 19-31 mg) underwent RNA and DNA co-extraction. Priming with a constant-region primer yielded TCR beta cDNA from 450 to 600 ng total RNA. Generation of the TCR beta libraries relied on three nested multiplex PCR rounds using slightly modified ARM-PCR. PCR rounds one and two used TRBV1-TRBV30 forward primers with a C-beta reverse primer for 10 cycles each. TCRdb reprocessed the multiplex PCR reads via MiXCR and lists one record per CDR3 protein. Of fewer than 250,000 distinct CDR3 sequences listed, approximately 80% are singletons. Sequenced: tumor tissue from primary liver carcinoma. Receptor source: a middle-aged man with primary liver carcinoma and hepatitis B virus infection.

About this clonotype: Sequence at one end of the junction differs from germline and may be a read error. The chain combines TRBV11-2 with TRBJ2-6; TRBD1 agrees at 8 bases. The CDR3 is 21 residues long. Per the germline V gene, CDR1 is SGHAT and CDR2 is FQNNGV. The CDR3 loop reads CVSNMGGDRGISLSGANVLSF. CDR3 bases: TGTGTCAGCAACATGGGGGGAGACAGGGGCATTTCCCTCTCTGGGGCCAACGTCCTGAGTTTC. Looking up the rest from reference TRBV11-2 and TRBJ2-6 gives the full variable domain: EAGVAQSPRYKIIEKRQSVAFWCNPISGHATLYWYQQILGQGPKLLIQFQNNGVVDDSQLPKDRFSAERLKGVDSTLKIQPAKLEDSAVYLCVSNMGGDRGISLSGANVLSFGAGSRLTVL.

Worth noting for this clonotype: Because the CDR3 is missing its conserved closing phenylalanine or tryptophan, this is likely a read error. It is unclear where the CDR3 begins or ends on the DNA, so no DNA is shown, and the CDR3 is as TCRdb lists it. The chain links TRBV11-2 to TRBJ2-1; TRBD2 reflects the table's D call only, with no check against the DNA. The germline V gene encodes CDR1 SGHAT and CDR2 FQNNGV. The CDR3 is 15 amino acids long, termini counted. CDR3 region: CASSQTSGSNNEHFL.

The genes are TRBV5-4 and TRBJ2-1, with D perhaps TRBD2 (6 bases). This CDR3 has 16 residues. Per the germline V gene, CDR1 is SGHNT and CDR2 is YYREEE (reference sequence). Trimming took 7 bases from V and 4 from J, leaving 21 bases between them. The CDR3 DNA sequence: TGTGCCAGCGCCATGGCGAGTGGGAGGTGTTACAATGAGCAGTTCTTC. It yields the protein CASAMASGRCYNEQFF.

With regard to this clonotype: A junction end diverges from the germline sequence, so it may reflect a read error. The chain uses TRBV6-2 or TRBV6-3 and TRBJ2-1, with 8 positions matching TRBD2. Germline CDR1 is MNHEY and CDR2 is SVGEGT. This CDR3 is built from 15 residues. This CDR3 is CPSSGRLLAADEQFF. For the CDR3, the DNA is TGTCCCAGCAGTGGACGACTACTAGCGGCCGATGAGCAGTTCTTC.

Remarks on this clonotype: Its ends do not fully match the called genes, so a read error is possible. The rearrangement uses TRBV12-3 or TRBV12-4 and TRBJ1-2; unclear D gene. The CDR3 length is 14 residues. The CDR3 DNA is TGTGCCACCAGTTTATCGGTCCCGCCGTGTGGCTACACCTTC. Translation gives CATSLSVPPCGYTF.

The chain is built from TRBV11-2 and TRBJ2-4; D remains ambiguous. Germline values: CDR1 SGHAT, CDR2 FQNNGV. The CDR3 is 15 amino acids. In DNA, the CDR3 is TGTACCAACACCACTTCGGCGGTATCCAAAAACATTCAGTACTTC. Translated, it gives CTNTTSAVSKNIQYF.

In regard to this clonotype: Possible read error: a much larger clone is one base away. V usage is TRBV7-9 and J usage is TRBJ1-5; unclear D gene. Germline V gene data show CDR1 as SEHNR and CDR2 as FQNEAQ (reference sequence). This CDR3 spans 15 amino acids. V was cut by 3 bases and J by 5 bases, with 14 bases left in between. The CDR3 protein is CASSFGSSLHQPQHF. The CDR3 DNA is TGTGCCAGCAGCTTTGGGTCTTCCTTGCATCAGCCCCAGCATTTT.

This clonotype appeared a single time. Sequence at one end of the junction differs from germline and may be a read error. V gene TRBV30 combines with J gene TRBJ1-2; D gene ambiguous. This CDR3 comprises 12 residues. Germline values: CDR1 GTSNPN, CDR2 SVGIG (reference sequence). The CDR3 loop is CARSGQVYGYTF. As DNA, the CDR3 is TGTGCCCGGAGTGGTCAGGTCTATGGCTACACCTTC.